This T cell receptor beta chain was documented in a study of blood T cell repertoires in COVID-19 (dated by TCRdb to the early 2020s). Study-level background: The collaborator samples originated in the United States, Italy and Spain and spanned the acute and convalescent phases of COVID-19. The material from the prospective study consisted of cDNA or gDNA derived from T cells, B-cell-depleted T cells, or PBMCs. Deeply sampled blood TCRbeta repertoires from subjects exposed to, actively infected with, or recovered from COVID-19 were included in the dataset. The repertoires were released in a freely available public database intended as a resource for research on the immune response to SARS-CoV-2. The samples were drawn from two sources: the first 160 participants of the ongoing ImmuneRACE study, and 1,000 to 1,500 subjects contributed by 6 global collaborators. Sample metadata almost always included a de-identified subject ID, COVID-19 status, age in years and sex. Where available, HLA class I and class II types were taken from metadata supplied by the sample provider and were not determined by assay-based typing. The full study reports these points: The amount of clinical and demographic metadata varied by source and participant and was provided uncurated.

The immunoSEQ Assay, a bias-controlled multiplex PCR, was used to amplify TCRbeta CDR3 regions from genomic DNA. As for the authors' bioinformatics: The number of nucleated cells in each sample was estimated from the amplification of reference gene primers within the assay. To quantify the absolute abundance of each unique TCRbeta CDR3 rearrangement, sequence reads were collapsed and filtered. For each sample, productive Simpson clonality was calculated as the square root of Simpson's diversity index over productive rearrangements. Drawn from immuneACCESS, this table holds only the in-frame rearrangements with V and J called that TCRdb kept. Clones are partly lost; checked studies trace under half to an unresolved V gene and leave the rest unexplained. V and J calls and clone size are those listed in that table; D and trimming were worked out from the DNA. Across this sample there are 55,000 to 70,000 clones, with about nine tenths seen only once. The ten largest account for around 23% of the sample.

Comment on this clone: The specificity of this receptor is unknown. Base qualities are missing; no much larger clone stands one base away.

Trimming takes 0 bases from V and 4 bases from J, and the germline ends sit 16 bases apart. The CDR3 numbers 17 residues from cysteine through phenylalanine. Only the CDR3 part of the read is kept: 51 bases, read in frame from the first base. In Seattle, one collaborating source enrolled patients while the infection was active and tracked those patients longitudinally over the course of disease. Collaborating institutions collected whole blood in K2EDTA tubes following their own protocols. For TCRbeta analysis, collaborator samples were shipped as frozen whole blood, as isolated PBMCs, or as DNA extracted from either sample type.

The TCR sequence derives from a woman older than 75 with COVID-19, enrolled during active disease. Recombination connected TRBV23-1 to TRBJ1-3, with the identity of the D gene unclear. TRBV23-1 is known as an ORF, though its function is uncertain. Sequenced sample: peripheral blood. The CDR3 corresponds to CASSQSGKGLEGNTIYF. Here is the DNA: TGCGCCAGCAGTCAATCCGGGAAGGGTCTGGAAGGAAACACCATATATTTT.